A selection of T cell receptor beta chains follows, all from one sample in a study of cytomegalovirus exposure and HLA in healthy donors. Generated by immunoSEQ multiplex PCR, the TCRdb table keeps only in-frame clones and is missing some. Of around 68,000 clones listed, less than 90% are singletons. The sequencing input was PBMCs. The receptor set was obtained from a female donor in good health and CMV-seronegative. Both conserved end residues are part of each CDR3.

J | V | length | CDR3
TRBJ1-5 | TRBV28 | 12 | CASTQGTQPQHF
TRBJ1-2 | TRBV7-8 | 13 | CASSAADSYGYTF
TRBJ2-7 | TRBV19 | 13 | CASSIPGGHEQYF
TRBJ1-1 | TRBV4-1 | 18 | CASSQDPPLRGQNTEAFF
TRBJ1-4 | TRBV6-5 | 14 | CASSSSGGNEKLFF
TRBJ2-3 | TRBV27 | 13 | CASRRTGTDTQYF
TRBJ1-1 | TRBV7-8 | 15 | CASSFSGGLNTEAFF
TRBJ2-7 | TRBV12-5 | 11 | CASGLNYEQYF
TRBJ1-5 | TRBV20-1 | 11 | CSDVGLQPQHF
TRBJ2-1 | TRBV18 | 16 | CASSPRTSGGDNEQFF
TRBJ2-6 | TRBV6-5 | 14 | CASRTGSGANVLTF
TRBJ2-7 | TRBV28 | 12 | CASSAGSDEQYF
TRBJ2-7 | TRBV14 | 12 | CASSPSSYEQYF
TRBJ1-1 | TRBV18 | 16 | CASSPQGAGMNTEAFF
TRBJ2-5 | TRBV28 | 15 | CASTGSSGAAETQYF
TRBJ1-1 | TRBV7-3 | 15 | CASSLLGQENTEAFF
TRBJ2-1 | TRBV7-2 | 15 | CASSLVASGGLGQFF
TRBJ2-7 | TRBV4-2 | 15 | CASSQVEDNEYEQYF
TRBJ2-7 | TRBV2 | 15 | CASSDRTSGKNEQYF
TRBJ2-7 | TRBV7-9 | 11 | CASSTGYEQYF
TRBJ1-1 | TRBV27 | 14 | CASSLTGVVAEAFF
TRBJ2-3 | TRBV9 | 16 | CASSVATGGRTDTQYF
TRBJ2-1 | TRBV14 | 16 | CASSQDREGRYNEQFF
TRBJ2-2 | TRBV7-7 | 17 | CASSSLLAGALGGELFF
TRBJ2-2 | TRBV7-9 | 13 | CASSLSNTGELFF
TRBJ2-3 | TRBV6-5 | 14 | CASSRDRVTDTQYF
TRBJ2-1 | TRBV19 | 12 | CASSLTVNEQFF
TRBJ1-4 | TRBV5-4 | 15 | CASSPGGMTNEKLFF
TRBJ2-7 | TRBV27 | 13 | CASSLSAGVEQYF
TRBJ2-3 | TRBV4-2 | 16 | CASSQGNSGSGDTQYF
TRBJ1-4 | TRBV11-2 | 14 | CASSNRQGGEKLFF
TRBJ1-6 | TRBV2 | 15 | CASSLGQGFYSPLHF
TRBJ2-5 | TRBV5-4 | 13 | CASSLVGGETQYF
TRBJ2-3 | TRBV2 | 19 | CASRLRKPGLAGVMNTQYF
TRBJ2-7 | TRBV7-6 | 14 | CASSLAQGYYEQYF
TRBJ1-1 | TRBV9 | 15 | CASSDGTERYTEAFF
TRBJ1-1 | TRBV28 | 18 | CASSLEVRGRRGGTEAFF
TRBJ2-2 | TRBV2 | 17 | CASSEFLGGRRNGELFF
TRBJ2-3 | TRBV7-8 | 16 | CASSLLLAGSTDTQYF
TRBJ1-1 | TRBV27 | 15 | CASSRETGGNTEAFF
TRBJ1-2 | TRBV28 | 18 | CASSSRDRATILNYGYTF
TRBJ1-6 | TRBV6-1 | 17 | CASSALRQGARNSPLHF
TRBJ2-1 | TRBV6-4 | 21 | CASSDKRPGQGRASGGNEQFF
- | TRBV7-6 | 15 | CASSSDRGLAYEQYF
TRBJ2-7 | TRBV5-1 | 16 | CASSLVLAGGPYEQYF
TRBJ2-3 | TRBV6-4 | 14 | CASSALSGGDTQYF
TRBJ2-7 | TRBV5-5 | 12 | CASSLQSEKQYF
TRBJ2-5 | TRBV9 | 18 | CASSVGRTLTTVQETQYF
TRBJ2-3 | TRBV27 | 13 | CASSLTGRDTQYF
TRBJ2-5 | TRBV9 | 14 | CASSATGMLETQYF
TRBJ2-1 | TRBV5-1 | 12 | CASSRVYNEQFF
TRBJ2-1 | TRBV9 | 16 | CASSVGRSGQYNEQFF
TRBJ2-2 | TRBV4-1 | 13 | CASSLAGLGELFF
TRBJ2-7 | TRBV7-8 | 17 | CASSLALSAGGPYEQYF